This T cell receptor beta chain was identified during a study of cytomegalovirus exposure and HLA in healthy donors. Trimming left V 8 bases short and J 0 bases short, with 7 bases between. The CDR3 is 12 residues long. Germline V gene lookup returns CDR1 MNHNS and CDR2 SASEGT. A note on this clone: Its specificity is not known.

General study findings and limits: One variant, a missense change in DCLRE1C, was linked in a later analysis to TCR beta V- and J-gene trimming. In a later analysis, common viral pathogens appeared linked to several of the most significant clusters. An analysis that was carried out later associated 16,951 TCR beta sequences with HLA alleles at 0.05 false discovery rate.

The study ran its PCR with 60 Vbeta and 13 Jbeta primers. Here immunoSEQ multiplex PCR was the method, and the copy in TCRdb shows in-frame clones only, minus some. The table lists 150,000 or so clones, about 74% of them singletons, with 3.1% in the top ten. The sequence was obtained from a male donor in good health and CMV-seronegative. The rearrangement joins TRBV6-1 to TRBJ1-1; D not resolved. The sequenced sample consisted of PBMCs. CDR3 bases: TGTGCCAGCGCTTCGGTGAACACTGAAGCTTTCTTT. This translates into CASASVNTEAFF.